This T cell receptor (beta chain) was identified in a study of OX40 agonist ivuxolimab in advanced cancers. Study-wide context: At 0.01 to 10 mg/kg, ivuxolimab was administered intravenously to patients every 2 weeks. Averaging about 60 years in age, with a range of 23 to 79, the cohort was more than 75% male.

Points from the study as a whole: Low normalized T-cell clonal expansion was additionally recorded for some nonresponders.

A word on this clone: The antigen remains unidentified.

Trimming stripped 5 bases from V and 1 base from J, with 13 bases between. CDR3 length: 15 residues. Germline loops: CDR1 SGHTA, CDR2 FQGTGA. Using immunoSEQ multiplex PCR, the repertoire was profiled, and TCRdb retains in-frame clones only, with some absent. The sample shows about 79,000 clones, 80% to 90% of them seen only once. Sequenced here: CD4+ or CD8+ T cells sorted from blood, sampled in a trial of the OX40 agonist ivuxolimab. This TCR came from an adult with an advanced solid tumor such as melanoma, head and neck, liver or kidney cancer. The rearrangement joins TRBV7-3 to TRBJ2-3; D call uncertain. DNA for the CDR3: TGTGCCAGCAGCCCAAGGAGCTCTCGCACAGATACGCAGTATTTT. The encoded protein is CASSPRSSRTDTQYF.